This TCR beta chain was sequenced during a study of regulatory T cells in long-lasting Graves disease. Study details: It was over 5 years of antithyroid drugs, with positive TSH receptor antibodies, that meant persistent Graves' disease.

Arm-PCR of CDR3 regions and iRepertoire HTBI primers were the basis on which TCR beta libraries were built. TCRdb redid the calling of the multiplex PCR reads with MiXCR, one entry per CDR3 protein. Of approximately 380,000 distinct CDR3 sequences in the sample, roughly 20% were seen once. There are a few counts of this clonotype. Looked up from germline, CDR1 is SQVTM and CDR2 is ANQGSEA. There are 13 residues in the CDR3. Trimming took 6 bases from V and 3 from J; bases not matched to a gene: 5. Time point: persistent/refractory GD, antithyroid drugs over 5 years with positive TRAb. TCR sequences were obtained from RNA taken from PBMCs. Peripheral blood, approximately 9 milliliters of it, was drawn into EDTA tubes.

The specimen comprised peripheral blood mononuclear cells (PBMCs), sampled when the disease was refractory, from a patient treated with antithyroid drugs. This clonotype was sampled from a female donor with Graves disease. This chain joins TRBV29-1 and TRBJ2-7; 10 bases align to TRBD1. This CDR3 reads CSVTRDRGYEQYF. In nucleotides, the CDR3 is TGCAGCGTCACCCGGGACAGGGGCTACGAGCAGTACTTC.